This paragraph reports one TCR beta chain. The data belong to a study of blood T cell repertoires in COVID-19. About the research overall: Samples came from the United States, Italy and Spain, spanning acute and convalescent COVID-19. Sources were T cells, B-cell-depleted T cells, or PBMCs; the material itself was cDNA or gDNA.

Original processing notes: Estimated nucleated cell counts came from reference gene primer amplification. Some clones are missing from TCRdb's copy, which holds only in-frame ones; the method was immunoSEQ multiplex PCR. The DNA gave D and trimming, while V, J and clone size come from that table. The sample records 34,000 or so clones, over 70% being singletons. Trimming left V 5 bases short and J 8 bases short, with 13 bases between. The CDR3 length is 13 residues. From germline, CDR1 is MNHNY and CDR2 SVGAGI (reference sequence). V is TRBV6-6 and J is TRBJ1-5, with unresolved D. The TCR was taken from a man in his 60s with active COVID-19. The material sequenced was peripheral blood. CDR3 sequence (DNA): TGTGCCAGCAGTCTGCGTAGCGGGGAGCCCCAGCATTTT. Translated, it gives CASSLRSGEPQHF.